Each of the 24 T cell receptor beta chains below was sequenced from the same sample in a study of shared clonotypes between healthy human individuals. Libraries were prepared by immunoSEQ multiplex PCR; TCRdb keeps only in-frame clonotypes and omits some of them. The table has over a million clones, roughly 75% seen once. Sample: memory CD4+ T cells sorted from blood. Subset specified: CD45RA-negative fraction. These receptors were collected from a man aged 18 to 30 in good health.

This chain uses TRBV28 with TRBJ2-7; perhaps TRBD1 as D (6 bases). Trimming took 7 bases from V and 1 from J, leaving 8 bases between them. CDR3 size: 12 residues. Germline V CDR1 and CDR2: MDHEN, SYDVKM. The CDR3 DNA reads TGTGCCAGCATCGGACAGTCCTACGAGCAGTACTTC. Its protein is CASIGQSYEQYF.

The V and J genes are TRBV19 and TRBJ1-5; a possible D gene is TRBD1 (5 bases). The V gene's germline CDR1 is LNHDA and CDR2 SQIVND (reference sequence). There are 13 residues in the CDR3. Trimming removed 5 bases from V and 4 bases from J, with 9 bases in between. CDR3 loop: CASSWTSNQPQHF. As DNA, the CDR3 is TGTGCCAGTAGTTGGACATCAAATCAGCCCCAGCATTTT.

The sample holds one count of this clone. This sequence joins TRBV2 and TRBJ2-7, with 9 positions matching TRBD1. Germline V gene sequence: CDR1 SNHLY, CDR2 FYNNEI. The CDR3 extends over 15 amino acids. The ends lost 3 bases at V and 1 base at J; junction bases unmatched: 4. CDR3 bases: TGTGCCAGCAGTGATTACGGGACAGGGTCCTACGAGCAGTACTTC. It encodes CASSDYGTGSYEQYF.

This clone was seen more than once but under ten times. The chain joins TRBV28 to TRBJ2-7, with 8 bases matching TRBD1. Per the germline V gene, CDR1 is MDHEN and CDR2 is SYDVKM. This CDR3 has 13 residues. V lost 7 bases, J lost 6 bases, and 8 bases stayed unmatched. CDR3 nucleotide sequence: TGTGCCAGCAACCAGGGGGCTCGTCGCGAGCAGTACTTC. Protein product: CASNQGARREQYF.

V is TRBV5-8 and J is TRBJ2-2, with TRBD2 matching over 13 bases. CDR3 size: 18 residues. Germline V gives CDR1 SGHTS, CDR2 YDEGEE. Trimming cost V 4 bases and J 5 bases; bases outside gene matches: 11. CDR3 sequence (DNA): TGTGCCAGCAGCCCCCGGACTAGCGGGAGTGTGGGGACCGGGGAGCTGTTTTTT. It encodes CASSPRTSGSVGTGELFF. Full variable domain (missing parts from reference TRBV5-8 and TRBJ2-2): EAGVTQSPTHLIKTRGQQATLRCSPISGHTSVYWYQQALGLGLQFLLWYDEGEERNRGNFPPRFSGRQFPNYSSELNVNALELEDSALYLCASSPRTSGSVGTGELFFGEGSRLTVL.

This clone was counted a few times. The rearrangement uses TRBV29-1 and TRBJ1-4; D is ambiguous. The CDR3 has 14 amino acids. The V end lost 5 bases, the J end lost 2 bases, and 12 bases lay between the germline ends. The germline V gene has CDR1 SQVTM and CDR2 ANQGSEA. CDR3 sequence reads: CSVMEDGTNEKLFF. The CDR3 DNA is TGCAGCGTTATGGAGGATGGGACTAATGAAAAACTGTTTTTT.

The chain uses TRBV11-2 and TRBJ2-7; TRBD2 agrees at 7 bases. Per germline, CDR1 SGHAT and CDR2 FQNNGV. This CDR3 is built from 16 residues. V lost 1 base, J lost 3 bases, and 9 bases stayed unmatched. CDR3 amino acids: CASSLVGGKTSYEQYF. The CDR3 DNA follows: TGTGCCAGCAGCTTAGTGGGGGGGAAGACTAGCTACGAGCAGTACTTC.

This chain joins TRBV10-3 and TRBJ2-7; 8 nucleotides agree with TRBD1. After removal of 6 bases from V and 4 bases from J, the junction contained 8 bases not matched to a gene. Germline CDR1 ENHRY, CDR2 SYGVKD. The CDR3 is made up of 14 amino acids. CDR3 residues: CAISPTGVLYEQYF. As DNA, the CDR3 is TGTGCCATCAGCCCGACAGGGGTACTTTACGAGCAGTACTTC.

The chain has TRBV15 and TRBJ1-1, with D possibly being TRBD1 (5 bases). This CDR3 comprises 14 residues. The germline gives CDR1 LNHNV, CDR2 YYDKDF (reference sequence). V was trimmed by 4 bases and J by 12 bases, leaving 21 bases between them. The CDR3 sequence is CATSIGGIGIRTFF. CDR3 bases: TGTGCCACCAGCATCGGGGGTATCGGGATAAGAACTTTCTTT.

The chain links TRBV5-6 to TRBJ2-6, with D perhaps TRBD2 (5 bases). V lost 0 bases and J 9 bases, leaving 10 bases between the germline ends. The CDR3 contains 14 residues. Germline CDR1 SGHDT, CDR2 YYEEEE. The CDR3 reads CASSLDTGLNVLTF. The CDR3 DNA reads as TGTGCCAGCAGCTTGGACACCGGACTCAACGTCCTGACTTTC.

The chain employs TRBV7-2 and TRBJ1-1; no reliable D call. Germline V gene sequence: CDR1 SGHTA, CDR2 FQGNSA. The CDR3 spans 11 residues. V was pared by 1 base and J by 10 bases, with 7 bases between. CDR3 coding DNA: TGTGCCAGCAGCTTAGTTGAGGCAGCTTTCTTT. Translating gives CASSLVEAAFF.

This chain joins TRBV2 and TRBJ2-7; no definite D call. The germline CDR1 and CDR2 sequences are SNHLY and FYNNEI. Trimming took off 7 bases at V and 3 bases at J, with 19 bases between the two ends. The CDR3 is 15 residues long. CDR3 region: CASKRPFPYYYEQYF. The CDR3 DNA reads TGTGCCAGCAAACGCCCCTTCCCCTACTACTACGAGCAGTACTTC.

This clone was seen ten or more times. This chain uses TRBV5-1 with TRBJ2-7, with 9 bases identical to TRBD1. With 2 bases clipped from V and 4 bases from J, the junction kept 4 bases outside the gene matches. This CDR3 contains 14 residues. CDR1 is SGHRS and CDR2 is YFSETQ in the germline V gene. In DNA, the CDR3 is TGCGCCAGCAGCTTCGACAGGGGGAGATACGAGCAGTACTTC. Protein sequence: CASSFDRGRYEQYF.

The rearrangement uses TRBV14 and TRBJ2-5; no clear D. CDR1 is SGHDN, CDR2 FVKESK, per germline. The CDR3 is 13 residues long. V was cut by 1 base and J by 3 bases, with 6 bases left in between. The CDR3 DNA reads TGTGCCAGCAGCCAAGTGGGAAAAGAGACCCAGTACTTC. This sequence encodes CASSQVGKETQYF.

The rearrangement links TRBV4-2 to TRBJ2-3; 8 nucleotides match TRBD2. The CDR3 covers 15 residues. The germline CDR1 and CDR2 sequences are LGHNA and YNFKEQ. V was clipped by 0 bases and J by 4 bases; unmatched bases: 3. CDR3 sequence: CASSQDRAGADTQYF. CDR3 in DNA: TGTGCCAGCAGCCAAGATCGAGCGGGGGCAGATACGCAGTATTTT.

The V call is TRBV11-2, the J call TRBJ2-7; the match to TRBD1 covers 8 bases. V lost 5 bases to trimming and J lost 4 bases; unmatched junction nucleotides: 16. The CDR3 spans 17 residues. CDR1 and CDR2 from the germline V gene are SGHAT and FQNNGV. The CDR3 bases are TGTGCCAGCAGCCTAACCTCCAGGGACAGGTTCCCGTACGAGCAGTACTTC. This encodes CASSLTSRDRFPYEQYF.

Remarks on this clone: An end of the junction does not agree with germline; a read error may underlie this. V and J are TRBV18 and TRBJ1-1; 7 nucleotides align to TRBD1. CDR1 KGHSH and CDR2 LQKENI come from the germline V gene. The CDR3 is made up of 11 amino acids. In DNA form, the CDR3 reads TGTACCAGTTCAGACAGGGCTGAAGCTTTCTTT. Translated, it gives CTSSDRAEAFF.

This clone was counted once. V is TRBV2 and J is TRBJ2-1; 13 bases match TRBD2. Germline values: CDR1 SNHLY, CDR2 FYNNEI. CDR3 length: 14 residues. The V gene end was trimmed by 9 bases and the J gene end by 9 bases; junction bases not matched to a gene: 8. CDR3 coding DNA: TGTGCCAGTGGACTAGCGGGGGCTCGCAGTGAGCAGTTCTTC. This translates into CASGLAGARSEQFF.

This sequence joins TRBV2 and TRBJ2-3; TRBD2 matches at 7 bases. Germline assignment: CDR1 SNHLY and CDR2 FYNNEI. CDR3 length: 15 amino acids. V trimming: 8 bases; J trimming: 4 bases; junction bases outside the gene matches: 12. DNA for the CDR3: TGTGCCAGCGGCTTGTCTTCGGGAGGCGCAGATACGCAGTATTTT. It translates to CASGLSSGGADTQYF. The whole variable domain, remainder taken from reference TRBV2 and TRBJ2-3, is EPEVTQTPSHQVTQMGQEVILRCVPISNHLYFYWYRQILGQKVEFLVSFYNNEISEKSEIFDDQFSVERPDGSNFTLKIRSTKLEDSAMYFCASGLSSGGADTQYFGPGTRLTVL.

The table lists this clone with a count of one. The chain has TRBV19 and TRBJ1-2; 7 bases fit TRBD1. The CDR3 has 13 residues. After removal of 3 bases from V and 3 bases from J, the junction contained 1 base not matched to a gene. Looked up from germline, CDR1 is LNHDA and CDR2 is SQIVND (reference sequence). The CDR3 spells CASSIGQDYGYTF. CDR3 nucleotides: TGTGCCAGTAGTATCGGACAGGACTATGGCTACACCTTC.

The gene calls are TRBV29-1 and TRBJ2-4; TRBD1 might be the D (5 bases). Trimming took 3 bases from V and 5 from J, leaving 8 bases between them. Germline V gene data show CDR1 as SQVTM and CDR2 as ANQGSEA. The CDR3 has 12 amino acids. The CDR3 protein is CSVDPGQNIQYF. CDR3 nucleotides: TGCAGCGTTGACCCAGGGCAAAACATTCAGTACTTC.

V usage is TRBV6-5 and J usage is TRBJ2-7; no clear D gene. CDR1 and CDR2 (germline): MNHEY, SVGAGI. Trimming shortened V by 5 bases and J by 3 bases, and 8 bases separated the two germline ends. The CDR3 is 12 amino acids. DNA of the CDR3: TGTGCCAGCAGTCGTGACCTCTACGAGCAGTACTTC. It encodes CASSRDLYEQYF.

The rearrangement uses TRBV4-2 and TRBJ2-5, with TRBD2 matching 8 bases. The CDR3 has 18 amino acids. The ends lost 4 bases at V and 4 bases at J; junction bases unmatched: 17. The germline gives CDR1 LGHNA, CDR2 YNFKEQ. The CDR3 sequence: CASSRLPGGGLQGETQYF. The CDR3 DNA is TGTGCCAGCAGCCGCCTCCCCGGGGGGGGGCTCCAGGGAGAGACCCAGTACTTC.

As to this clone: A junction end diverges from the germline sequence, so it may reflect a read error. This chain links TRBV5-1 with TRBJ2-1; 10 positions match TRBD1. The CDR3 extends over 15 amino acids. From germline, CDR1 is SGHRS and CDR2 YFSETQ. This CDR3 is CASNLGGQGSGEQFF. The CDR3 coding sequence is TGCGCCAGCAACTTGGGGGGACAGGGGTCCGGTGAGCAGTTCTTC.